The TCR beta chain under discussion was sequenced for a study of blood T cells in healthy people across ages. General observations from the study: The authors considered diversity estimates from one million T cells to be underestimates.

The authors ran a second PCR of roughly 6 to 12 cycles using a sample-barcoded 5' primer and a J-beta primer mix. A 12-random-nucleotide template-switch adaptor tagged each cDNA molecule. One entry per CDR3 protein, called by TCRdb with MiXCR from the 5' RACE reads. The table lists about 1.4 million distinct CDR3 sequences, around 55% of them singletons. Of note for this clonotype: Its antigen remains unknown.

The CDR3 sequence is 13 residues long. The germline gives CDR1 DFQATT, CDR2 SNEGSKA (reference sequence). Sequencing was done on a sample of blood. This TCR came from a man between 18 and 29 years old in good health. The chain links TRBV20-1 to TRBJ2-5; possible D gene TRBD2, 5 bases. The DNA end is more similar to TRBJ2-7, so the J call may be wrong. CDR3 bases: TGCAGTGCTAGTGGGCGGACTTCTTACGAGCAGTACTTC. Translation: CSASGRTSYEQYF.